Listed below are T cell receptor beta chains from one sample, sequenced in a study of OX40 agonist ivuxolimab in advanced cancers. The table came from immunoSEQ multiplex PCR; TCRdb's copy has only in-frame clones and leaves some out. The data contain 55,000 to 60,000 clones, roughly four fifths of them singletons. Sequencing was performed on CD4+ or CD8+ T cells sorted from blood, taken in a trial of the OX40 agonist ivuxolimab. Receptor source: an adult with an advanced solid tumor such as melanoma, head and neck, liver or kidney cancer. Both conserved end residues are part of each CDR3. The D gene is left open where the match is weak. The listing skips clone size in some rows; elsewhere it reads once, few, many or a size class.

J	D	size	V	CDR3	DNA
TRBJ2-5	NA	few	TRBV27	CASSPELAQIQETQYF	TGTGCCAGCAGTCCGGAACTAGCCCAGATACAAGAGACCCAGTACTTC
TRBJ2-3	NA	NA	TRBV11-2	CASSPLWGASTDTQYF	TGTGCCAGCAGCCCACTCTGGGGGGCTAGCACAGATACGCAGTATTTT
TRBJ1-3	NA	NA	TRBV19	CASSSTGPGGNTIYF	TGTGCCAGTAGTTCGACCGGTCCGGGTGGAAACACCATATATTTT
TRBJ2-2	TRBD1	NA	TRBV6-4	CASSLDRGSGELFF	TGTGCCAGCAGCCTCGACAGGGGCTCCGGGGAGCTGTTTTTT
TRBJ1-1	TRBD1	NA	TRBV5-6	CASSFRTGPMNTEAFF	TGTGCCAGCAGCTTTCGGACAGGACCAATGAACACTGAAGCTTTCTTT
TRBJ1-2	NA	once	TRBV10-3	CAISDGGNYGYTF	TGTGCCATCAGTGACGGGGGGAACTATGGCTACACCTTC
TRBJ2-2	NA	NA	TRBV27	CASSLTPVVTGELFF	TGTGCCAGCAGTTTAACTCCCGTGGTGACCGGGGAGCTGTTTTTT
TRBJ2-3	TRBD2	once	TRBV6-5	CAIGLADSTDTQYF	TGTGCCATAGGACTAGCCGATAGCACAGATACGCAGTATTTT
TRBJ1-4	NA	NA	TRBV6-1	CASSEVGGRFF	TGTGCCAGCAGTGAAGTGGGGGGCCGCTTTTTT
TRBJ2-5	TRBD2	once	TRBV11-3	CASSLSFRTSGQETQYF	TGTGCCAGCAGCTTAAGTTTCCGGACTAGCGGCCAAGAGACCCAGTACTTC
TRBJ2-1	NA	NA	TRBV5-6	CASRYGRDRGNEQFF	TGTGCCAGCAGATACGGACGGGACCGGGGAAATGAGCAGTTCTTC
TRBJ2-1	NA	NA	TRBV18	CASSPGGRGNNEQFF	TGTGCCAGCTCACCCGGAGGTCGTGGAAACAATGAGCAGTTCTTC
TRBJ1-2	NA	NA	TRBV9	CASSVGQSYYGYTF	TGTGCCAGCAGCGTAGGTCAGTCGTACTATGGCTACACCTTC
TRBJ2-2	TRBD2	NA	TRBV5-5	CASSTATSGASTGELFF	TGTGCCAGCAGCACGGCGACTAGCGGGGCTTCCACCGGGGAGCTGTTTTTT
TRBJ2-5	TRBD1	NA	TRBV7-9	CASSRGDRGSPQYF	TGTGCCAGCAGCCGGGGGGACAGGGGGAGCCCTCAGTACTTC
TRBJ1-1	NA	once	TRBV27	CASSARLGNTEAFF	TGTGCCAGCAGTGCTCGGTTGGGCAACACTGAAGCTTTCTTT
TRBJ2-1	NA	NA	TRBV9	CASSVGSGLLYNEQFF	TGTGCCAGCAGCGTAGGATCTGGGCTGCTGTACAATGAGCAGTTCTTC
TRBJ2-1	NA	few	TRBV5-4	CASSLGYRDQEQFF	TGTGCCAGCAGCTTGGGGTACAGGGACCAGGAGCAGTTCTTC
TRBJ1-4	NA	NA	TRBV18	CASSPGLGRGNEKLFF	TGTGCCAGCTCACCCGGCCTGGGACGGGGGAATGAAAAACTGTTTTTT
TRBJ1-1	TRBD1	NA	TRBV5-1	CASSLGQGTNTEAFF	TGCGCCAGCAGCTTGGGACAGGGGACGAACACTGAAGCTTTCTTT
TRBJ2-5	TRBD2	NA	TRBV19	CASTESGGGAETQYF	TGTGCCAGTACTGAATCGGGCGGGGGGGCGGAGACCCAGTACTTC
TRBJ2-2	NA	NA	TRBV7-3	CASSLSYTGELFF	TGTGCCAGCAGCTTAAGCTACACCGGGGAGCTGTTTTTT
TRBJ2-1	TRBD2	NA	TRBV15	CATSRVGRGSYNEQFF	TGTGCCACCAGCAGAGTAGGGAGGGGCTCCTACAATGAGCAGTTCTTC
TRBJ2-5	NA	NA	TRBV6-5	CASSPSGAQETQYF	TGTGCCAGCAGCCCCTCGGGGGCCCAAGAGACCCAGTACTTC
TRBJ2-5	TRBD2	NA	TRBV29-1	CSADLAGGPFQYF	TGCAGCGCAGATCTAGCGGGGGGGCCATTCCAGTACTTC
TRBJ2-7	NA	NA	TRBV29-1	CSVSYGSYEQYF	TGCAGCGTCTCATACGGGTCCTACGAGCAGTACTTC
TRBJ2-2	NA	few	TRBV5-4	CASSLVLDLNTGELFF	TGTGCCAGCAGCTTGGTTCTAGATCTTAACACCGGGGAGCTGTTTTTT
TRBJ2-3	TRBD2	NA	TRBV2	CASRFSGGAAGDTQYF	TGTGCCAGCAGGTTTAGCGGGGGGGCCGCGGGAGATACGCAGTATTTT
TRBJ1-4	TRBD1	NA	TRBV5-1	CASSRDRAEGEKLFF	TGCGCCAGCAGCCGGGACAGGGCCGAAGGTGAAAAACTGTTTTTT
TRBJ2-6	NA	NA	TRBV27	CASRLSGGANVLTF	TGTGCCAGCCGGCTTTCGGGTGGGGCCAACGTCCTGACTTTC
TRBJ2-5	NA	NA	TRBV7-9	CASSSGTVQETQYF	TGTGCCAGCAGCTCAGGGACCGTCCAAGAGACCCAGTACTTC